Listed below are T cell receptor beta chains from one sample, sequenced in a study of cytomegalovirus exposure and HLA in healthy donors. Repertoires were generated with immunoSEQ multiplex PCR, while TCRdb's copy carries only in-frame clones and drops some. The table records under 200,000 clones, about 80% of them present only once. Sample: PBMCs. The receptors originated from a woman in her twenties or thirties in good health and CMV-seropositive. The CDR3 runs from the conserved cysteine through the conserved F or W. D genes are given only for firm matches. Not all rows give a size; the values are once, few, many and, for expanded clones, a class.

TRBD2,.,TRBJ2-3,TRBV18,14,TGTGCCAGCTCAAGGACTAGCGCCACAGATACGCAGTATTTT,CASSRTSATDTQYF
TRBD1,.,TRBJ2-2,TRBV2,15,TGTGCCAGCAGTCTGGACAGGGGTTGGCCCGGGGAGCTGTTTTTT,CASSLDRGWPGELFF
TRBD2,.,TRBJ2-5,TRBV9,14,TGTGCCAGCAGCCCCCGGGAGGTAGAAGAGACCCAGTACTTC,CASSPREVEETQYF
.,.,TRBJ1-1,TRBV27,14,TGTGCCAGCCGTCGGCCGGGTTGGGACACTGAAGCTTTCTTT,CASRRPGWDTEAFF
.,.,TRBJ1-2,TRBV7-9,13,TGTGCCAGCAGCTTAGACAGGACGAGCGGCTACACCTTC,CASSLDRTSGYTF
TRBD2,once,TRBJ2-1,TRBV7-2,16,TGTGCCAGCAGCCCCCTAGCGGGAGGTAGCTACAATGAGCAGTTCTTC,CASSPLAGGSYNEQFF
.,.,TRBJ2-3,TRBV10-1,14,TGCGCCAGCAGTGAAGACAGACGCACAGATACGCAGTATTTT,CASSEDRRTDTQYF
.,.,TRBJ2-4,TRBV27,17,TGTGCCAGCAGGGGGACAGCCGGGGGTTTGGCCAAAAACATTCAGTACTTC,CASRGTAGGLAKNIQYF
.,few,TRBJ2-3,TRBV5-1,15,TGCGCCAGCAGCTTTGGGCCCCGAAGCACAGATACGCAGTATTTT,CASSFGPRSTDTQYF
TRBD1,.,TRBJ2-2,TRBV30,15,TGTGCCTGGAGTGTACTAGGACAGGGGACCGGGGAGCTGTTTTTT,CAWSVLGQGTGELFF
TRBD1,few,TRBJ2-1,TRBV10-3,14,TGTGCCATCAGTGAGTGGGGGACAGGGGGTGAGCAGTTCTTC,CAISEWGTGGEQFF
.,.,TRBJ1-2,TRBV7-2,15,TGTGCCAGCAGCTTAGCGCGGGGGGCCCGATATGGCTACACCTTC,CASSLARGARYGYTF
TRBD1,.,TRBJ1-1,TRBV19,14,TGTGCCAGTAGTCCCACAGGGGGGACGGCTGAAGCTTTCTTT,CASSPTGGTAEAFF
TRBD2,.,TRBJ2-1,TRBV15,13,TGTGCCACCAGCCCTATCCCTAGCGGGGAGCAGTTCTTC,CATSPIPSGEQFF
TRBD1,.,TRBJ1-2,TRBV5-4,15,TGTGCCAGCAGCTTAGCTCCGGACAGGGCGAGCGGCTACACCTTC,CASSLAPDRASGYTF
TRBD1,.,TRBJ1-2,TRBV7-9,16,TGTGCCAGCAGCGTACTTAAGGGACAGGGCCATGGTGGCTACACCTTC,CASSVLKGQGHGGYTF
TRBD1,few,TRBJ1-2,TRBV5-4,17,TGTGCCAGCAGCTTGAACAGGGGAAGGGCAGAGCCATATGGCTACACCTTC,CASSLNRGRAEPYGYTF
TRBD1,.,TRBJ1-5,TRBV27,15,TGTGCCAGCAGAAGACTGACAGGGGGTGGCCAGCCCCAGCATTTT,CASRRLTGGGQPQHF
.,.,TRBJ1-1,TRBV19,14,TGTGCCAGTAGGCAACAGGGCTTGAACACTGAAGCTTTCTTT,CASRQQGLNTEAFF
TRBD1,once,TRBJ2-2,TRBV10-3,14,TGTGCCATCATGGGACAGGGGTACACCGGGGAGCTGTTTTTT,CAIMGQGYTGELFF
.,.,TRBJ2-1,TRBV19,15,TGTGCCAGTAGTATTGTCAGGGGAGGGGACAATGAGCAGTTCTTC,CASSIVRGGDNEQFF
TRBD2,.,TRBJ2-1,TRBV5-1,17,TGCGCCAGCCGCTTGCCTTATAGCGGGGGAGTCGTCGATGAGCAGTTCTTC,CASRLPYSGGVVDEQFF